Presented here are 11 T cell receptor beta chains from one specimen sequenced in a study of cytomegalovirus exposure and HLA in healthy donors. This PCR relied on a set of 60 Vbeta primers and 13 Jbeta primers. Only in-frame clones appear in the TCRdb table, and some are missing; sequencing was by immunoSEQ multiplex PCR. Of fewer than 350,000 clones listed, roughly 89% are singletons. What was sequenced was PBMCs. These receptors were collected from a woman under 30 in good health and CMV-seronegative.

The chain employs TRBV7-3 and TRBJ2-1, with 14 bases aligning to TRBD2. V lost 0 bases, J lost 5 bases, and 6 bases stayed unmatched. Germline V CDR1 and CDR2: SGHTA, FQGTGA. The CDR3 loop spans 18 amino acids. The DNA of the CDR3 is TGTGCCAGCAGCTTAACCCCCGGACTAGCGGGGGGAAACAATGAGCAGTTCTTC. The encoded protein is CASSLTPGLAGGNNEQFF.

The chain has TRBV6-5 and TRBJ2-7; 9 nucleotides line up with TRBD1. Losses at the gene ends were 6 bases for V and 2 bases for J; bases not matched to a gene: 5. The length of the CDR3 is 14 residues. Germline-derived CDR1 and CDR2 are MNHEY and SVGAGI. The CDR3 protein is CASRETGGAYEQYF. The CDR3, as DNA: TGTGCCAGCAGAGAGACAGGGGGGGCCTACGAGCAGTACTTC.

V gene TRBV18 combines with J gene TRBJ2-7, with 8 bases fitting TRBD1. The CDR3 spans 15 residues. The ends lost 3 bases at V and 3 bases at J; junction bases unmatched: 7. Germline V gene sequence: CDR1 KGHSH, CDR2 LQKENI. The CDR3 region is CASSPPGQENYEQYF. CDR3 DNA sequence: TGTGCCAGCTCACCCCCGGGACAGGAAAACTACGAGCAGTACTTC.

The V and J genes are TRBV5-1 and TRBJ1-4; TRBD1 aligns across 8 bases. V was clipped by 3 bases and J by 7 bases; unmatched bases: 5. Germline V gene sequence: CDR1 SGHRS, CDR2 YFSETQ. This CDR3 has 14 amino acids. In nucleotides, the CDR3 is TGCGCCAGCAGCTACGGACAGGGCAGTGAAAAACTGTTTTTT. Its protein is CASSYGQGSEKLFF.

The chain has TRBV29-1 and TRBJ2-2, with 7 bases identical to TRBD1. This CDR3 is 13 amino acids long. Germline V CDR1 and CDR2: SQVTM, ANQGSEA. V lost 7 bases, J lost 4 bases, and 6 bases stayed unmatched. This CDR3 reads CSARDSPTGELFF. The CDR3 DNA reads TGCAGCGCCCGGGACAGCCCCACCGGGGAGCTGTTTTTT.

The chain joins TRBV7-3 to TRBJ1-1; 7 bases are a match to TRBD1. The CDR3 contains 14 residues. Germline trimming cut 5 bases from V and 4 bases from J; bases unmatched to any gene: 7. Germline V gene data show CDR1 as SGHTA and CDR2 as FQGTGA. Here the CDR3 reads CASSPGTAGTEAFF. CDR3 DNA: TGTGCCAGCAGCCCTGGGACAGCGGGCACTGAAGCTTTCTTT.

The chain links TRBV7-3 to TRBJ1-1; D gene ambiguous. V lost 1 base and J lost 1, with 7 bases in between. The CDR3 is 14 residues long. The germline CDR1 and CDR2 sequences are SGHTA and FQGTGA. CDR3: CASSLSSWNTEAFF. The CDR3 bases are TGTGCCAGCAGCTTAAGCAGTTGGAACACTGAAGCTTTCTTT.

The J gene is TRBJ2-2, the V gene TRBV4-1, with D tentatively TRBD2 (5 bases). Trimming cost V 0 bases and J 13 bases, with 6 bases left between them. The CDR3 has 11 residues. Germline lookup yields CDR1 MGHRA and CDR2 YSYEKL. The CDR3 DNA follows: TGCGCCAGCAGCCAAGAGAGGGTGCTGTTTTTT. Its protein product is CASSQERVLFF.

The chain carries TRBV7-3 and TRBJ1-2, with TRBD1 matching over 9 bases. The CDR3 totals 14 residues. V was pared by 3 bases and J by 5 bases, with 4 bases of the junction left unmatched. Per germline, CDR1 SGHTA and CDR2 FQGTGA. The CDR3 bases are TGTGCCAGCAGCTTGGGACAGGGAGGATATGGCTACACCTTC. Its protein product is CASSLGQGGYGYTF.

The chain is built from TRBV12-5 and TRBJ1-2, with TRBD1 as a possible D gene (5 bases). CDR3 size: 16 residues. Trimming took 0 bases from V and 3 from J, leaving 14 bases between them. Per the germline V gene, CDR1 is LGHNT and CDR2 is FRNRAP. The CDR3 region is CASGLVPGREDYGYTF. The CDR3 DNA sequence: TGTGCTAGTGGTTTGGTACCGGGCAGGGAGGACTATGGCTACACCTTC.

V and J are TRBV23-1 and TRBJ2-7; TRBD2 matches 10 bases. TRBV23-1 is flagged as an ORF with uncertain function. The CDR3 is 19 residues long. Trimming removed 2 bases from V and 2 bases from J; junction bases left unmatched: 15. This CDR3 is CASSQLDNLLAGITYEQYF. CDR3 sequence (DNA): TGCGCCAGCAGTCAACTCGACAATTTACTAGCGGGGATTACCTACGAGCAGTACTTC.